Following are 27 T cell receptor beta chains from one sample sequenced in a study of T-cell reconstitution after alpha-beta-depleted transplantation in children. Preparation of the TCRbeta library used unique molecular identifiers. Each CDR3 protein is one row after TCRdb ran MiXCR on the PCR reads. Of about a million distinct CDR3 sequences listed, roughly 29% are singletons. The sample consisted of PBMCs, mostly from graft donor cells, taken 360 days after TCRalphabeta/CD19-depleted stem cell transplant. These receptors all stem from a boy younger than two who had a stem cell transplant for SCID, so the T cells may come from the graft donor.

This clonotype has just one count. J is TRBJ1-1 and V is TRBV3-1; D is possibly TRBD1 (5 bases). With 2 bases removed from V and 3 bases from J, the gap between germline ends came to 28 bases. Germline V gene lookup returns CDR1 LGHDT and CDR2 YNNKEL (reference sequence). CDR3 length equals 20 residues. The CDR3 DNA reads TGTGCCAGCAGCCAAAAGTCTAAATACGAAACAGGTTATGGGCACACTGAAGCTTTCTTT. Its protein product is CASSQKSKYETGYGHTEAFF.

The J gene is TRBJ2-4, the V gene TRBV15; D is possibly TRBD1 or TRBD2 (5 bases each). V lost 0 bases, J lost 4 bases, and 13 bases lay in between. Germline V gene data show CDR1 as LNHNV and CDR2 as YYDKDF (reference sequence). The CDR3 extends over 16 amino acids. Here the CDR3 reads CATSRDLGTPKNIQYF. CDR3 in DNA: TGTGCCACCAGCAGAGATTTAGGGACCCCAAAAAACATTCAGTACTTC.

This sequence joins TRBV6-1 and TRBJ1-2; D not certain. The V end was cut by 6 bases, the J end by 2 bases, with 19 bases between. Germline loops: CDR1 MNHNS, CDR2 SASEGT. This CDR3 is 16 amino acids long. The CDR3 DNA reads as TGTGCCAGCAGGTTTTTGAAAAAGGGCTCGAACTATGGCTACACCTTC. It translates to CASRFLKKGSNYGYTF.

This chain joins TRBV27 and TRBJ1-1, with no clear D. The germline gives CDR1 MNHEY, CDR2 SMNVEV (reference sequence). Trimming left V 2 bases short and J 0 bases short, with 16 bases between. This CDR3 is built from 17 residues. CDR3 sequence reads: CASSLLPPAGLNTEAFF. CDR3 DNA sequence: TGTGCCAGCAGTTTACTACCGCCGGCAGGTCTGAACACTGAAGCTTTCTTT.

Regarding this clonotype: A read error may be the cause here, since a much bigger clone is one base away. This chain uses TRBV6-5 with TRBJ2-3; D ambiguous. CDR3 length: 14 residues. V was clipped by 2 bases and J by 0 bases, with 6 bases between them. Germline assignment: CDR1 MNHEY and CDR2 SVGAGI. The CDR3 spells CASSYGDSTDTQYF. The CDR3 DNA reads TGTGCCAGCAGTTACGGGGATAGCACAGATACGCAGTATTTT.

The V and J genes are TRBV20-1 and TRBJ2-3; no clear D. Germline CDR1 reads DFQATT; CDR2 reads SNEGSKA (reference sequence). This CDR3 has 15 residues. Deletions cut 2 bases from V and 3 bases from J, with 15 bases between. The DNA of the CDR3 is TGCAGTGCTAGACCTTGGGTGGGCCGGACAGATACGCAGTATTTT. It codes for CSARPWVGRTDTQYF.

The chain joins TRBV6-5 to TRBJ2-3, with unresolved D. Trimming took 2 bases from V and 2 from J, leaving 8 bases between them. The CDR3 sequence is 14 residues long. CDR1 is MNHEY and CDR2 is SVGAGI in the germline V gene. CDR3 DNA: TGTGCCAGCAGTTACCCCGGAGACACAGATACGCAGTATTTT. It yields the protein CASSYPGDTDTQYF.

J is TRBJ2-1 and V is TRBV7-3; TRBD1 matches at 7 bases. Germline CDR1 and CDR2: SGHTA and FQGTGA. CDR3 size: 13 residues. The V and J ends lost 5 bases and 9 bases, in that order; junction bases with no gene match: 7. The DNA of the CDR3 is TGTGCCAGCAGCATGGAGGCAGGGGGTGAGCAGTTCTTC. Protein sequence: CASSMEAGGEQFF. The whole variable domain, remainder taken from reference TRBV7-3 and TRBJ2-1, is GAGVSQTPSNKVTEKGKYVELRCDPISGHTALYWYRQSLGQGPEFLIYFQGTGAADDSGLPNDRFFAVRPEGSVSTLKIQRTERGDSAVYLCASSMEAGGEQFFGPGTRLTVL.

This clonotype was seen a few times. The rearrangement joins TRBV24-1 to TRBJ2-3, with 8 bases aligning to TRBD1. Trimming cost V 5 bases and J 0 bases; bases outside gene matches: 6. This CDR3 contains 16 residues. The germline CDR1 and CDR2 sequences are KGHDR and SFDVKD. The CDR3 bases are TGTGCCACCAGTGGCAGGACAGGGACTAGCACAGATACGCAGTATTTT. Amino acids: CATSGRTGTSTDTQYF.

This clonotype came up a few times. The rearrangement joins TRBV5-1 to TRBJ1-6, with a weak D call TRBD1 (6 bases). The CDR3 extends over 14 amino acids. Germline CDR1 and CDR2: SGHRS and YFSETQ. V was trimmed by 4 bases and J by 8 bases, leaving 13 bases between them. CDR3 in DNA: TGCGCCAGCAGCCGGGGGCAAGTGGATTCACCCCTCCACTTT. Translated, it gives CASSRGQVDSPLHF.

The sample holds a few counts of this clonotype. This chain uses TRBV6-1 with TRBJ2-7; D is ambiguous. V was pared by 0 bases and J by 5 bases, with 8 bases between. Germline lookup yields CDR1 MNHNS and CDR2 SASEGT. This CDR3 region has 13 residues. The CDR3 DNA is TGTGCCAGCAGTGAAGCGCCAGTGGACGAGCAGTACTTC. Protein sequence: CASSEAPVDEQYF.

Only a few counts were recorded for this clonotype. The V call is TRBV7-9, the J call TRBJ1-4; D call uncertain. V lost 5 bases to trimming and J lost 5 bases, with 9 bases between them. The V gene's germline CDR1 is SEHNR and CDR2 FQNEAQ (reference sequence). The CDR3 has 13 residues. In nucleotides, the CDR3 is TGTGCCAGCAGCCCACCGGGGAATGAAAAACTGTTTTTT. As protein: CASSPPGNEKLFF. Filled out from reference TRBV7-9 and TRBJ1-4, the complete variable domain reads DTGVSQNPRHKITKRGQNVTFRCDPISEHNRLYWYRQTLGQGPEFLTYFQNEAQLEKSRLLSDRFSAERPKGSFSTLEIQRTEQGDSAMYLCASSPPGNEKLFFGSGTQLSVL.

At least ten counts were recorded for this clonotype. The chain carries TRBV29-1 and TRBJ2-3, with 7 bases that match TRBD1. Germline lookup yields CDR1 SQVTM and CDR2 ANQGSEA. Unmatched junction bases numbered 7, after V lost 6 bases and J lost 1 base. The CDR3 spans 14 residues. CDR3 nucleotide sequence: TGCAGCGTATCCGACAGGGACCGCACAGATACGCAGTATTTT. Its protein product is CSVSDRDRTDTQYF.

The genes are TRBV7-3 and TRBJ2-2, with 8 bases identical to TRBD2. Germline CDR1 and CDR2: SGHTA and FQGTGA. There are 15 residues in the CDR3. Losses at the gene ends were 6 bases for V and 2 bases for J; bases not matched to a gene: 5. The chain's CDR3 is CASSGSGVNTGELFF. CDR3 nucleotides: TGTGCCAGCAGTGGTAGCGGGGTTAACACCGGGGAGCTGTTTTTT.

The rearrangement joins TRBV28 to TRBJ1-5; 9 bases match TRBD1. The junction had 6 bases not matched to a gene; V was cut back by 5 bases and J by 4 bases. The V gene's germline CDR1 is MDHEN and CDR2 SYDVKM. This CDR3 has 15 residues. In nucleotides, the CDR3 is TGTGCCAGCAGTCCTCGGGACAGGGTAAATCAGCCCCAGCATTTT. Translated: CASSPRDRVNQPQHF.

This clonotype appeared a few times. The chain joins TRBV12-2 to TRBJ2-7; the table assigns TRBD1, which was not confirmed against the DNA. TRBV12-2 is a documented pseudogene. The CDR3 totals 10 residues. The CDR3 DNA reads as TGTGCAGTAACGGGGGGCGAGCAGTACTTC. This encodes CAVTGGEQYF.

This rearrangement joins TRBV7-3 to TRBJ2-3; D may be TRBD2 (6 bases). This CDR3 comprises 18 residues. CDR1 is SGHTA and CDR2 is FQGTGA in the germline V gene. The germline V and J ends were trimmed by 1 base and 3 bases, with 20 bases remaining between them. For the CDR3, the DNA is TGTGCCAGCAGCTTAAGGGACTCGGGCTGGGGGAGGACAGATACGCAGTATTTT. This sequence encodes CASSLRDSGWGRTDTQYF.

This clonotype was picked up a small number of times. J is TRBJ1-1 and V is TRBV12-3 or TRBV12-4; TRBD1 is a possible D gene (5 bases). The CDR3 length is 14 residues. Deletions cut 1 base from V and 7 bases from J, with 13 bases between. The CDR3 loop reads CASSLGAGVYEAFF. The DNA for the CDR3 is TGTGCCAGCAGTTTAGGAGCGGGGGTGTATGAAGCTTTCTTT.

CDR3 protein: CAIWEPPAGEIQETQYF. Here the CDR3 DNA reads TGTGCCATCTGGGAGCCCCCCGCAGGGGAGATACAAGAGACCCAGTACTTC. V usage is TRBV10-3 and J usage is TRBJ2-5, with D perhaps matching TRBD1 (6 bases). Germline assignment: CDR1 ENHRY and CDR2 SYGVKD. This CDR3 has 17 residues. V was trimmed by 8 bases and J by 2 bases, leaving 24 bases between them.

This clonotype appeared a few times. V usage is TRBV7-3 and J usage is TRBJ2-3; D is unclear. The CDR3 is made up of 15 amino acids. Per germline, CDR1 SGHTA and CDR2 FQGTGA. Trimming left V 5 bases short and J 0 bases short, with 12 bases between. The CDR3 region is CASSETGRSTDTQYF. In DNA, the CDR3 is TGTGCCAGCAGCGAAACCGGACGGAGCACAGATACGCAGTATTTT.

This clonotype was picked up a small number of times. This chain uses TRBV7-9 with TRBJ2-2; a weak D match, TRBD2 (5 bases). V dropped 3 bases and J dropped 7 bases, with 12 bases sitting between them. This CDR3 is built from 14 residues. Looked up from germline, CDR1 is SEHNR and CDR2 is FQNEAQ (reference sequence). The CDR3 loop reads CASSFEGSSGELFF. The CDR3 DNA reads as TGTGCCAGCAGCTTTGAGGGTTCGAGCGGGGAGCTGTTTTTT.

The chain links TRBV12-3 or TRBV12-4 to TRBJ2-1; D tentatively reads TRBD1 or TRBD2 (7 bases each). V lost 3 bases and J lost 2, with 14 bases in between. The CDR3 is made up of 16 amino acids. CDR3 DNA sequence: TGTGCCAGCAGTTTGCGCAGGGGGAGGGCCTACAATGAGCAGTTCTTC. The encoded protein is CASSLRRGRAYNEQFF.

The genes are TRBV7-2 and TRBJ1-4, with 9 bases identical to TRBD1. Germline lookup yields CDR1 SGHTA and CDR2 FQGNSA. CDR3 length: 15 amino acids. The V and J ends lost 6 bases and 7 bases, in that order; junction bases with no gene match: 9. The CDR3: CASSPMTGGFEKLFF. In DNA form, the CDR3 reads TGTGCCAGCAGTCCGATGACAGGGGGTTTTGAAAAACTGTTTTTT. The full variable domain, completed using reference TRBV7-2 and TRBJ1-4, is GAGVSQSPSNKVTEKGKDVELRCDPISGHTALYWYRQSLGQGLEFLIYFQGNSAPDKSGLPSDRFSAERTGGSVSTLTIQRTQQEDSAVYLCASSPMTGGFEKLFFGSGTQLSVL.

This chain links TRBV4-1 with TRBJ2-5; 10 bases are shared with TRBD1. V gave up 4 bases and J gave up 4 bases; unmatched junction bases: 6. The CDR3 totals 15 residues. CDR1 is MGHRA, CDR2 YSYEKL, per germline. The CDR3 is CASSLQTGGGETQYF. The CDR3 DNA reads as TGCGCCAGCAGCCTACAGACAGGGGGCGGAGAGACCCAGTACTTC.

This clonotype was counted a few times. The CDR3 protein is CSARLAVFQETQYF. The CDR3 DNA is TGCAGTGCCCGACTAGCGGTCTTCCAAGAGACCCAGTACTTC. The chain couples TRBV20-1 to TRBJ2-5; TRBD2 agrees at 9 bases. Germline CDR1 reads DFQATT; CDR2 reads SNEGSKA (reference sequence). The CDR3 covers 14 residues. Trimming cost V 6 bases and J 1 base; bases outside gene matches: 6.

This clonotype has a handful of counts. V gene TRBV6-5 combines with J gene TRBJ1-1; a possible D gene is TRBD1 (5 bases). Germline loops: CDR1 MNHEY, CDR2 SVGAGI. V dropped 7 bases and J dropped 0 bases, with 15 bases sitting between them. The CDR3 covers 15 residues. In nucleotides, the CDR3 is TGTGCCAGCAACTCGGGGCCACGGATGAACACTGAAGCTTTCTTT. Translating it yields CASNSGPRMNTEAFF.

The chain recombines TRBV10-1 with TRBJ2-7; D may be TRBD1 (5 bases). Per the germline V gene, CDR1 is WNHNN and CDR2 is SYGVQD (reference sequence). Trimming left V 3 bases short and J 2 bases short, with 14 bases between. The CDR3 runs 15 residues. CDR3 region: CASSERGRTTYEQYF. The CDR3 coding sequence is TGCGCCAGCAGTGAAAGGGGCAGGACAACCTACGAGCAGTACTTC.